This T cell receptor (beta chain) was found in a study of spatial heterogeneity in lung cancer. This clonotype showed up many times. MiXCR was run by TCRdb on the 5' RACE reads, yielding one entry per CDR3 protein. The sample lists 7,000 to 10,000 distinct CDR3 sequences; roughly 16% were seen once. CDR1 and CDR2 (germline): LGHDT, YNNKEL (reference sequence). The V gene lost 1 base and the J gene lost 4 bases, with 13 bases spanning the gap. The CDR3 is 15 amino acids. Time point denoted: sample taken at primary tumor resection. A total of some 70 untreated early-stage non-small cell lung cancer patients served as donors.

V is TRBV3-1 and J is TRBJ1-1, with a tentative D call TRBD1 (5 bases). This sequence originates from a male donor with early-stage non-small cell lung cancer. The sample in question was normal lung tissue next to the tumor, obtained at surgery. Here the CDR3 DNA reads TGTGCCAGCAGCCAAGGGGCGGGGCCGGGCACTGAAGCTTTCTTT. It is translated as CASSQGAGPGTEAFF. The full variable domain, rest sourced from reference TRBV3-1 and TRBJ1-1, is DTAVSQTPKYLVTQMGNDKSIKCEQNLGHDTMYWYKQDSKKFLKIMFSYNNKELIINETVPNRFSPKSPDKAHLNLHINSLELGDSAVYFCASSQGAGPGTEAFFGQGTRLTVV.